A selection of T cell receptor beta chains follows, all from one sample in a study of OX40 agonist ivuxolimab in advanced cancers. Sequencing used immunoSEQ multiplex PCR; TCRdb keeps in-frame clones, though not all of them. The sample shows more than 85,000 clones, 90% of them seen only once. This material consisted of CD4+ or CD8+ T cells sorted from blood, taken in a trial of the OX40 agonist ivuxolimab. The receptor source for this set is an adult with an advanced solid tumor such as melanoma, head and neck, liver or kidney cancer. The CDR3 runs from the conserved cysteine through the conserved F or W. The order of the fields is clone size, D gene, V gene, J gene, CDR3 protein, CDR3 DNA. D genes are given only for firm matches. Size tells how often a clone was seen (once, few, many) or the class of an expanded clone, and some rows leave it out.

NA	NA	TRBV28	TRBJ2-7	CASSFPGSSYEQYF	TGTGCCAGCAGTTTCCCCGGGTCCTCCTACGAGCAGTACTTC
once	TRBD2	TRBV11-3	TRBJ2-6	CASSPGGGGANVLTF	TGTGCCAGCAGCCCGGGGGGTGGTGGGGCCAACGTCCTGACTTTC
NA	TRBD2	TRBV7-9	TRBJ2-3	CASSFSGTSGNTDTQYF	TGTGCCAGCAGCTTCTCCGGGACTAGCGGAAACACAGATACGCAGTATTTT
NA	TRBD2	TRBV6-5	TRBJ2-1	CASSPTSGRDAEQFF	TGTGCCAGCAGTCCGACTAGCGGGAGGGACGCTGAGCAGTTCTTC
NA	NA	TRBV6-1	TRBJ2-3	CASSETYRGTDTQYF	TGTGCCAGCAGTGAAACCTACAGGGGCACAGATACGCAGTATTTT
NA	NA	TRBV4-3	TRBJ2-1	CASSQVATSPLWQFF	TGCGCCAGCAGCCAAGTTGCGACATCCCCACTATGGCAGTTCTTC
NA	TRBD1	TRBV7-8	TRBJ1-2	CASSHGQGGYGYTF	TGTGCCAGCAGCCACGGACAGGGAGGGTATGGCTACACCTTC
few	NA	TRBV13	TRBJ2-7	CASSFRRNYEQYF	TGTGCCAGCAGCTTCAGACGGAACTACGAGCAGTACTTC
once	NA	TRBV7-3	TRBJ2-3	CASSLRGILERITGTDTQYF	TGTGCCAGCAGCTTAAGGGGGATTTTGGAGCGGATCACCGGCACAGATACGCAGTATTTT
NA	NA	TRBV7-7	TRBJ1-1	CASSVDRNTEAFF	TGTGCCAGCAGCGTAGACAGGAACACTGAAGCTTTCTTT
NA	TRBD2	TRBV6-1	TRBJ2-7	CASRSPAAGSYEQYF	TGTGCCAGCAGGAGTCCTGCAGCGGGATCCTACGAGCAGTACTTC
NA	NA	TRBV7-2	TRBJ1-4	CASSSIQGGNEKLFF	TGTGCCAGCAGCTCGATACAGGGTGGCAATGAAAAACTGTTTTTT
NA	NA	TRBV28	TRBJ1-2	CASRVGWNYGYTF	TGTGCCAGCAGGGTAGGCTGGAACTATGGCTACACCTTC
NA	TRBD1	TRBV6-1	TRBJ1-2	CASSEAGTGGYGYTF	TGTGCCAGCAGTGAAGCAGGGACAGGGGGGTATGGCTACACCTTC
NA	NA	TRBV18	TRBJ2-5	CASSKTAQETQYF	TGTGCCAGCTCAAAAACCGCCCAAGAGACCCAGTACTTC
once	NA	TRBV6-1	TRBJ1-5	CASSEAGGGGGNQPQHF	TGTGCCAGCAGTGAAGCGGGTGGGGGGGGCGGCAATCAGCCCCAGCATTTT
NA	NA	TRBV9	TRBJ1-5	CASSVGVSNQPQHF	TGTGCCAGCAGCGTAGGGGTTAGCAATCAGCCCCAGCATTTT
NA	TRBD2	TRBV14	TRBJ2-7	CASSQIGGFSEQYF	TGTGCCAGCAGCCAGATCGGGGGGTTCTCCGAGCAGTACTTC
NA	NA	TRBV28	TRBJ2-7	CASSSLRDPTYEQYF	TGTGCCAGCAGTTCCTTGAGAGATCCTACCTACGAGCAGTACTTC
NA	NA	TRBV7-2	TRBJ2-3	CASSFRGEIPTDTQYF	TGTGCCAGCAGCTTTAGGGGAGAGATACCCACAGATACGCAGTATTTT
NA	TRBD2	TRBV5-4	TRBJ2-7	CASSFQLAGSEQYF	TGTGCCAGCAGCTTTCAGCTAGCGGGAAGCGAGCAGTACTTC
NA	TRBD2	TRBV7-8	TRBJ2-7	CASSPTTSRSYEQYF	TGTGCCAGCAGCCCGACGACTAGCCGCTCCTACGAGCAGTACTTC
NA	TRBD2	TRBV5-4	TRBJ2-5	CASSFPGGGETQYF	TGTGCCAGCAGCTTCCCCGGGGGAGGGGAGACCCAGTACTTC
NA	TRBD1	TRBV18	TRBJ1-4	CASSTGVEEKLFF	TGTGCCAGCTCGACAGGGGTGGAAGAAAAACTGTTTTTT
NA	NA	TRBV9	TRBJ2-7	CASSVGIGAYEQYF	TGTGCCAGCAGCGTAGGTATAGGGGCCTACGAGCAGTACTTC
NA	NA	TRBV9	TRBJ2-2	CASSVNFNTGELFF	TGTGCCAGCAGCGTCAACTTCAACACCGGGGAGCTGTTTTTT
NA	NA	TRBV19	TRBJ1-5	CASRRTDNQPQHF	TGTGCCAGTAGAAGGACAGACAATCAGCCCCAGCATTTT
NA	TRBD1	TRBV19	TRBJ1-4	CASSSGGLGSEKLFF	TGTGCCAGTAGTTCAGGGGGGCTGGGAAGCGAAAAACTGTTTTTT
NA	TRBD2	TRBV7-9	TRBJ2-3	CASSLPFKWGGQTDTQYF	TGTGCCAGCAGCTTACCCTTTAAATGGGGAGGGCAGACAGATACGCAGTATTTT
NA	TRBD2	TRBV18	TRBJ2-1	CASSAVAGGSYNEQFF	TGTGCCAGCTCAGCAGTAGCGGGGGGCTCCTACAATGAGCAGTTCTTC
NA	TRBD2	TRBV4-1	TRBJ2-3	CASSQDQAGGPRDTQYF	TGCGCCAGCAGCCAAGATCAAGCGGGAGGGCCAAGGGATACGCAGTATTTT
once	TRBD2	TRBV6-6	TRBJ2-7	CASSYVLAGDYEQYF	TGTGCCAGCAGTTACGTCCTAGCGGGAGACTACGAGCAGTACTTC
NA	NA	TRBV4-2	TRBJ1-1	CASSQLGEANTEAFF	TGTGCCAGCAGCCAGCTCGGGGAGGCGAACACTGAAGCTTTCTTT
NA	TRBD1	TRBV7-8	TRBJ2-7	CASSAPGQGLYEQYF	TGTGCCAGCAGCGCACCGGGACAGGGATTGTACGAGCAGTACTTC
NA	TRBD2	TRBV27	TRBJ2-7	CASSRAGGGEQYF	TGTGCCAGCAGTAGAGCGGGAGGAGGCGAGCAGTACTTC
NA	NA	TRBV30	TRBJ2-1	CAWKGAGYNEQFF	TGTGCCTGGAAAGGGGCCGGCTACAATGAGCAGTTCTTC
once	NA	TRBV28	TRBJ2-6	CASSSRNSGANVLTF	TGTGCCAGCAGTTCCCGGAACTCTGGGGCCAACGTCCTGACTTTC
NA	NA	TRBV19	TRBJ1-1	CASTPNKNTEAFF	TGTGCCAGTACTCCCAACAAGAACACTGAAGCTTTCTTT
once	NA	TRBV12-5	TRBJ2-3	CASGPSGADTQYF	TGTGCTAGTGGTCCCTCGGGAGCGGATACGCAGTATTTT
once	TRBD2	TRBV29-1	TRBJ2-5	CSVARTSGRASGETQYF	TGCAGCGTGGCCAGGACTAGCGGGAGGGCCAGCGGAGAGACCCAGTACTTC